This is a list of T cell receptor beta chains from one sample in a study of T cells in localized non-small cell lung cancer. Sequencing used immunoSEQ multiplex PCR; TCRdb keeps in-frame clones, though not all of them. The repertoire has 27,000 or so clones, about 81% of them found once; the top ten carry around 4.1%. The material was peripheral blood, obtained before any cancer treatment. All receptors derive from a woman aged 35 to 70 with stage I lung adenocarcinoma. Each CDR3 is given with its conserved first and last residue. D genes are given only for firm matches. Where a row states a size, it is once, few, many or the class of an expanded clone; other rows omit it.

J: TRBJ2-3; D: TRBD2; V: TRBV5-4; size: -; CDR3: CASSPGTSGVSSTDTQYF; DNA: TGTGCCAGCAGCCCAGGGACTAGCGGGGTTTCTAGCACAGATACGCAGTATTTT
J: TRBJ1-1; D: -; V: TRBV7-3; size: -; CDR3: CASSFGPNTEAFF; DNA: TGTGCCAGCAGCTTTGGGCCGAACACTGAAGCTTTCTTT
J: TRBJ2-7; D: -; V: TRBV5-6; size: -; CDR3: CASSPPSGVEQYF; DNA: TGTGCCAGCAGCCCACCCTCGGGGGTTGAGCAGTACTTC
J: TRBJ1-4; D: -; V: TRBV25-1; size: -; CDR3: CASSELMGPTNEKLFF; DNA: TGTGCCAGCAGTGAATTAATGGGGCCCACTAATGAAAAACTGTTTTTT
J: TRBJ1-3; D: -; V: TRBV21-1; size: -; CDR3: CASSTPPAQLRSGNTIYF; DNA: TGTGCCAGCAGCACCCCACCCGCACAGCTCCGCTCTGGAAACACCATATATTTT
J: TRBJ1-4; D: -; V: TRBV7-2; size: once; CDR3: CASSPWDGPNEKLFF; DNA: TGTGCCAGCAGCCCCTGGGACGGACCTAATGAAAAACTGTTTTTT
J: TRBJ2-3; D: -; V: TRBV5-8; size: -; CDR3: CASSQTPTGFVTQYF; DNA: TGTGCCAGCAGCCAAACACCGACTGGATTTGTTACGCAGTATTTT
J: TRBJ1-2; D: TRBD1; V: TRBV29-1; size: -; CDR3: CSVEKSGQGIGGYTF; DNA: TGCAGCGTTGAAAAGTCGGGACAGGGAATTGGAGGCTACACCTTC
J: TRBJ2-1; D: -; V: TRBV11-3; size: -; CDR3: CASSLVTEQFF; DNA: TGTGCCAGCAGCTTAGTCACTGAGCAGTTCTTC
J: TRBJ1-6; D: TRBD1; V: TRBV25-1; size: -; CDR3: CASAPRGPSSPLHF; DNA: TGTGCCAGCGCCCCCAGGGGGCCTAGTTCACCCCTCCACTTT
J: TRBJ2-7; D: TRBD1; V: TRBV9; size: -; CDR3: CASSVAPTGGQYEQYF; DNA: TGTGCCAGCAGCGTAGCTCCGACAGGGGGCCAGTACGAGCAGTACTTC
J: TRBJ1-1; D: -; V: TRBV18; size: few; CDR3: CASSPQAANTEAFF; DNA: TGTGCCAGCTCACCACAGGCAGCGAACACTGAAGCTTTCTTT
J: TRBJ2-3; D: -; V: TRBV6-1; size: -; CDR3: CASSERPDSSAPATDTQYF; DNA: TGTGCCAGCAGTGAAAGACCGGACTCCTCAGCGCCTGCCACAGATACGCAGTATTTT
J: TRBJ1-5; D: -; V: TRBV30; size: few; CDR3: CAWKIGTDQPQHF; DNA: TGTGCCTGGAAGATAGGGACCGATCAGCCCCAGCATTTT
J: TRBJ2-7; D: -; V: TRBV5-1; size: -; CDR3: CASSAALEQYF; DNA: TGCGCCAGCAGTGCGGCTCTTGAGCAGTACTTC
J: TRBJ2-5; D: -; V: TRBV7-2; size: -; CDR3: CASSLDGAQETQYF; DNA: TGTGCCAGCAGCTTAGACGGGGCCCAAGAGACCCAGTACTTC
J: TRBJ2-1; D: -; V: TRBV7-6; size: -; CDR3: CASSLRYNEQFF; DNA: TGTGCCAGCAGCTTACGGTACAATGAGCAGTTCTTC
J: TRBJ1-4; D: -; V: TRBV7-9; size: -; CDR3: CASSSTGGKLFF; DNA: TGTGCCAGCAGCTCGACCGGCGGAAAACTGTTTTTT
J: TRBJ2-1; D: -; V: TRBV7-2; size: -; CDR3: CASSLAFQGAYNEQFF; DNA: TGTGCCAGCAGCTTAGCGTTTCAGGGTGCGTACAATGAGCAGTTCTTC
J: TRBJ2-7; D: -; V: TRBV11-2; size: -; CDR3: CASSSRRVPYEQYF; DNA: TGTGCCAGCAGCTCTCGGAGGGTTCCATACGAGCAGTACTTC
J: TRBJ1-1; D: -; V: TRBV7-9; size: -; CDR3: CASSYPGRNRAGAEAFF; DNA: TGTGCCAGCAGCTACCCCGGCAGGAACAGGGCTGGCGCTGAAGCTTTCTTT
J: TRBJ1-1; D: TRBD1; V: TRBV7-3; size: -; CDR3: CASGRQGNTEAFF; DNA: TGTGCCAGCGGCAGACAGGGAAACACTGAAGCTTTCTTT
J: TRBJ1-3; D: -; V: TRBV13; size: -; CDR3: CASRLGSAGNTIYF; DNA: TGTGCCAGCAGGCTGGGTTCAGCTGGAAACACCATATATTTT
J: TRBJ2-3; D: -; V: TRBV29-1; size: -; CDR3: CSVVHGRNTQYF; DNA: TGCAGCGTTGTGCATGGGAGGAATACGCAGTATTTT
J: TRBJ2-2; D: TRBD1; V: TRBV11-2; size: few; CDR3: CASSLGTGLPGELFF; DNA: TGTGCCAGCAGCCTCGGGACAGGCCTTCCCGGGGAGCTGTTTTTT